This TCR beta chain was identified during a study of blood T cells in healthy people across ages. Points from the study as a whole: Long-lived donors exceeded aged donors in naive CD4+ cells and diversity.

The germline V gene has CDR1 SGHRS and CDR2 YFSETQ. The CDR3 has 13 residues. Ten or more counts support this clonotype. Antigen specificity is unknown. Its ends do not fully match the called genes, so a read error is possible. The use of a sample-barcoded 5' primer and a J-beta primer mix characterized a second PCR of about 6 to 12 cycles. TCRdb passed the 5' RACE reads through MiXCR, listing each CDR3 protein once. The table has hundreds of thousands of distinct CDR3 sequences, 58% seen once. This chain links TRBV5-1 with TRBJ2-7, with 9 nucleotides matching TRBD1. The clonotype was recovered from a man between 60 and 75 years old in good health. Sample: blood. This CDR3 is CASSLTGGYEQYF. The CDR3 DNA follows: TGTGCCAGCAGCTTGACAGGGGGCTACGAGCAGTACTTC. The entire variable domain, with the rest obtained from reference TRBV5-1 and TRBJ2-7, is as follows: KAGVTQTPRYLIKTRGQQVTLSCSPISGHRSVSWYQQTPGQGLQFLFEYFSETQRNKGNFPGRFSGRQFSNSRSEMNVSTLELGDSALYLCASSLTGGYEQYFGPGTRLTVT.